This passage covers 6 T cell receptor beta chains from one sample sequenced in a study of T cells after posttransplantation cyclophosphamide. Assay used: immunoSEQ multiplex PCR; TCRdb lists only in-frame clones, some missing. The repertoire holds roughly 4,000 clones, with 62% as singletons. The sample consisted of memory CD8+ T cells sorted from blood. The receptors were gathered from a young man in good health and a related stem cell transplant donor.

This clone is labeled as medium-sized. The chain uses TRBV6-5 and TRBJ1-2; 8 nucleotides match TRBD1. Germline lookup yields CDR1 MNHEY and CDR2 SVGAGI. The CDR3 loop spans 15 amino acids. V gave up 5 bases and J gave up 3 bases; unmatched junction bases: 8. The CDR3 DNA is TGTGCCAGCAGTGCCTTTGGACAGGGCGACTATGGCTACACCTTC. Its protein is CASSAFGQGDYGYTF.

This clone appeared a single time. The V call is TRBV4-3, the J call TRBJ2-3, with 9 bases matching TRBD1. The CDR3 has 15 residues. The V gene's germline CDR1 is LGHNA and CDR2 YSLEER. Trimming at V came to 4 bases and at J to 3 bases, leaving 5 bases not matched to a gene. The CDR3 sequence is CASSPPGQGTDTQYF. CDR3 bases: TGCGCCAGCAGCCCCCCCGGACAGGGGACAGATACGCAGTATTTT.

This chain links TRBV7-9 with TRBJ2-7; TRBD2 matches 8 bases. The CDR3 spans 15 residues. The germline gives CDR1 SEHNR, CDR2 FQNEAQ (reference sequence). V gave up 4 bases and J gave up 2 bases; unmatched junction bases: 7. The CDR3 region has the DNA TGTGCCAGCAGCTATGGACTAGCAGGCGCCTACGAGCAGTACTTC. Amino acids: CASSYGLAGAYEQYF.

This clone has a single count. The chain has TRBV12-5 and TRBJ1-1, with TRBD1 identical over 8 bases. The CDR3 loop spans 10 amino acids. Germline assignment: CDR1 LGHNT and CDR2 FRNRAP. The V gene end was trimmed by 5 bases and the J gene end by 11 bases; junction bases not matched to a gene: 1. The chain's CDR3 is CASGAGGAFF. The DNA for the CDR3 is TGTGCTAGTGGTGCAGGGGGCGCTTTCTTT.

The table lists this clone with a few counts. This sequence joins TRBV12-5 and TRBJ2-1, with 13 bases identical to TRBD2. J was trimmed by 5 bases and V by 5 bases; bases with no gene match: 6. This CDR3 contains 16 residues. Germline CDR1 and CDR2: LGHNT and FRNRAP. The CDR3 DNA sequence: TGTGCTAGTGGTCTGCCGACTAGCGGGGGGAACAATGAGCAGTTCTTC. Amino acids: CASGLPTSGGNNEQFF.

The table lists this clone with a few counts. The junction does not match germline at one end; this may be a read error. CDR3 region: CASRQGEHPQFF. CDR3 nucleotide sequence: TGTGCCAGCAGGCAAGGAGAGCATCCACAGTTCTTC. The chain links TRBV4-2 to TRBJ2-1; D is unresolved. This CDR3 is 12 amino acids long. In germline, CDR1 is LGHNA, CDR2 YNFKEQ.